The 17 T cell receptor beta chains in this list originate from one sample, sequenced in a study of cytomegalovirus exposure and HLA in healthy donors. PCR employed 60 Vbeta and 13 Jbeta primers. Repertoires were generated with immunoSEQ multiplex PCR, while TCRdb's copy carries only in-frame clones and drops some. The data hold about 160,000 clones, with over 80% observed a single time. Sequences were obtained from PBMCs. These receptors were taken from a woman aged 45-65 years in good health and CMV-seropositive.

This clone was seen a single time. CDR3 sequence: CSGCGTEDYEQYF. The CDR3 DNA is TGCAGCGGTTGTGGGACAGAAGACTACGAGCAGTACTTC. This rearrangement joins TRBV29-1 to TRBJ2-7; 7 bases align to TRBD1. After removal of 7 bases from V and 3 bases from J, the junction contained 9 bases not matched to a gene. Germline loops: CDR1 SQVTM, CDR2 ANQGSEA. The CDR3 sequence is 13 residues long.

The CDR3 protein is CASSRTGYADTQYF. CDR3 nucleotides: TGTGCCAGCAGTCGGACAGGGTACGCGGATACGCAGTATTTT. The chain combines TRBV11-3 with TRBJ2-3; 8 bases match TRBD1. The CDR3 contains 14 residues. The germline V gene has CDR1 SGHNT and CDR2 YENEEA. The ends lost 6 bases at V and 6 bases at J; junction bases unmatched: 8.

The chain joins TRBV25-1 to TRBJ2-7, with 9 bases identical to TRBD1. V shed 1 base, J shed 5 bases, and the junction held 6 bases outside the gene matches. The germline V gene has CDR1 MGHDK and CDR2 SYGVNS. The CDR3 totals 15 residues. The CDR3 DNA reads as TGTGCCAGCAGTGAATCTGGGACAGGGCACCACGAGCAGTACTTC. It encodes CASSESGTGHHEQYF.

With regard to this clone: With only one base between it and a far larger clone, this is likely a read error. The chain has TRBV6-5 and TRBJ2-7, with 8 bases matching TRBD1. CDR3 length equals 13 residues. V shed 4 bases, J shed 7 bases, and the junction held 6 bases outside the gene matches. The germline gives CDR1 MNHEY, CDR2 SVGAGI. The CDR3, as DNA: TGTGCCAGCAGTTGCTCTCACAGGGGGGAGCAGTACTTC. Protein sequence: CASSCSHRGEQYF.

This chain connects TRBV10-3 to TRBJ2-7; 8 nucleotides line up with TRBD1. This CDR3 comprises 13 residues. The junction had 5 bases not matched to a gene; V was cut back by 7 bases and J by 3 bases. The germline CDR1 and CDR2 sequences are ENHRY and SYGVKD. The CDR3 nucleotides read TGTGCCATCACGTCCACAGGGGGCTACGAGCAGTACTTC. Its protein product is CAITSTGGYEQYF.

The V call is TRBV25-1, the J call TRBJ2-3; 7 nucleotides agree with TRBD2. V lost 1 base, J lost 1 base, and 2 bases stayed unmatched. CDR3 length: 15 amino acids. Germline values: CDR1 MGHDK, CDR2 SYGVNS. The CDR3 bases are TGTGCCAGCAGTGAATGGGCGGGAGGCACAGATACGCAGTATTTT. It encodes CASSEWAGGTDTQYF.

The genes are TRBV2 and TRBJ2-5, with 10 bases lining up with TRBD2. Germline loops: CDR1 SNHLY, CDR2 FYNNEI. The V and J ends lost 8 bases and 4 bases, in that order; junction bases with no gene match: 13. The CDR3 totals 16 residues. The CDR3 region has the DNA TGTGCCAGCGGGGCCCCAACTAGCGGGGTAAGAGAGACCCAGTACTTC. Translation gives CASGAPTSGVRETQYF.

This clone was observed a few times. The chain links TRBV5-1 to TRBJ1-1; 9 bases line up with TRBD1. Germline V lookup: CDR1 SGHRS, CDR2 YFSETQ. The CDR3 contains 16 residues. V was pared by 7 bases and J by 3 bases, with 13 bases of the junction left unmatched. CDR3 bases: TGCGCCAGCGGGATGACAGGGGGTTGGGAAGACACTGAAGCTTTCTTT. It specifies CASGMTGGWEDTEAFF.

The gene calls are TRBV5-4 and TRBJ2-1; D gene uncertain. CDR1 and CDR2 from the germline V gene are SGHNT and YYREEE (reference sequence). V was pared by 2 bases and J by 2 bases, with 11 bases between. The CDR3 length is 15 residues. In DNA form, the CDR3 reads TGTGCCAGCAGCTTAGACATGTGGGCCTACAATGAGCAGTTCTTC. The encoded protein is CASSLDMWAYNEQFF. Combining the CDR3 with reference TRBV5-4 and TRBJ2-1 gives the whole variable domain ETGVTQSPTHLIKTRGQQVTLRCSSQSGHNTVSWYQQALGQGPQFIFQYYREEENGRGNFPPRFSGLQFPNYSSELNVNALELDDSALYLCASSLDMWAYNEQFFGPGTRLTVL.

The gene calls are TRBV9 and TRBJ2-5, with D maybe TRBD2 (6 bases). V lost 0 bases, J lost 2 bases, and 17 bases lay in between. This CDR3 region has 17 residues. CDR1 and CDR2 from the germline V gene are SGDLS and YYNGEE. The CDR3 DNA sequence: TGTGCCAGCAGCGTAGGATCCCTGGCGGGGTTACAAGAGACCCAGTACTTC. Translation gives CASSVGSLAGLQETQYF.

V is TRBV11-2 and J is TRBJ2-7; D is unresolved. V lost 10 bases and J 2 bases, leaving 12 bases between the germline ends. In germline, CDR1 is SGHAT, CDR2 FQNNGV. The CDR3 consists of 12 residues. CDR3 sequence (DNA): TGTGCCACCCGGAGTGCTCCCTACGAGCAGTACTTC. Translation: CATRSAPYEQYF.

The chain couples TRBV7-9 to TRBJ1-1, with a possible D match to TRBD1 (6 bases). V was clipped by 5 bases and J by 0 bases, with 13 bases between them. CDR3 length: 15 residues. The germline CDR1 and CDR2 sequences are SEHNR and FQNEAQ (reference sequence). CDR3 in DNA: TGTGCCAGCAGCCCAAGGACAGCTTTGAACACTGAAGCTTTCTTT. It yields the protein CASSPRTALNTEAFF.

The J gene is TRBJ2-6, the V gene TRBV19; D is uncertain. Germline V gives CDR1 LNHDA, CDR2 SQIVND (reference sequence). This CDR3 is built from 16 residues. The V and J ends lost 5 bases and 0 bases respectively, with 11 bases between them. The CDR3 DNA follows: TGTGCCAGTAGTCCCTCAGGAAGCTCTGGGGCCAACGTCCTGACTTTC. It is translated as CASSPSGSSGANVLTF.

As DNA, the CDR3 is TGTGCCAGCAGCCAAGAACGACAGGGGGCCGGCACCCGAGGCTACACCTTC. Translation gives CASSQERQGAGTRGYTF. V is TRBV4-2 and J is TRBJ1-2; 10 bases are a match to TRBD1. CDR3 size: 17 residues. J was trimmed by 8 bases and V by 0 bases; bases with no gene match: 12. Germline CDR1 is LGHNA and CDR2 is YNFKEQ.

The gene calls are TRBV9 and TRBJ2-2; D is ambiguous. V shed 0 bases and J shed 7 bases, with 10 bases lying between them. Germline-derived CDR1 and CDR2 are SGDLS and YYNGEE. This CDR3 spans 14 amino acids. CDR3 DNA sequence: TGTGCCAGCAGCGTAGTTATGCGAGACGGGGAGCTGTTTTTT. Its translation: CASSVVMRDGELFF.

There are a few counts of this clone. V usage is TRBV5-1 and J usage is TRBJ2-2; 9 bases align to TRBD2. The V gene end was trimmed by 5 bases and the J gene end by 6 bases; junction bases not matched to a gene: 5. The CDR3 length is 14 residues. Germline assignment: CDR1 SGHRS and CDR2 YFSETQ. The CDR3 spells CASRTSGGSGELFF. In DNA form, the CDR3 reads TGCGCCAGCAGGACGAGCGGGGGGTCCGGGGAGCTGTTTTTT.

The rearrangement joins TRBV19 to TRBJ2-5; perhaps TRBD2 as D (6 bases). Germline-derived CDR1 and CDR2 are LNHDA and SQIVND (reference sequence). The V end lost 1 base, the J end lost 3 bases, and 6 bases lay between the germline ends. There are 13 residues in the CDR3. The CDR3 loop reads CASSIGREETQYF. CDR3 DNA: TGTGCCAGTAGTATAGGGAGGGAAGAGACCCAGTACTTC.